The 18 T cell receptor beta chains below were found in one sample sequenced in a study of T cells in Graves' hyperthyroidism and ophthalmopathy. The source material, RNA transcripts, was used to amplify TCR beta CDR3 regions. The HTBI primer set drove a first-round RT-PCR of the TCR CDR3. TCRdb redid the calling of the multiplex PCR reads with MiXCR, one entry per CDR3 protein. The repertoire includes about 640,000 distinct CDR3 sequences, about a fifth of them detected once, and under 35% sits in the top ten. Sequenced sample: blood. All receptors derive from a man aged 30-40 years with Graves' ophthalmopathy.

This clonotype was seen many times. The chain carries TRBV28 and TRBJ2-7; TRBD1 matches 11 bases. Germline lookup yields CDR1 MDHEN and CDR2 SYDVKM. With V trimmed by 6 bases and J by 4 bases, 5 bases remained unmatched. The CDR3 has 14 amino acids. The CDR3 region is CASSRTGGLYEQYF. The CDR3 DNA sequence: TGTGCCAGCAGCCGGACAGGGGGCCTGTACGAGCAGTACTTC.

This clonotype has at least ten counts. The chain uses TRBV6-1 and TRBJ1-1; D is possibly TRBD1 (5 bases). Germline V gene data show CDR1 as MNHNS and CDR2 as SASEGT. The germline V and J ends were trimmed by 5 bases and 1 base, with 17 bases remaining between them. The CDR3 loop spans 16 amino acids. The CDR3 region is CASSYSTGPPNTEAFF. The CDR3 bases are TGTGCCAGCAGTTATTCCACGGGACCGCCGAACACTGAAGCTTTCTTT.

This clonotype has a handful of counts. The chain uses TRBV6-1 and TRBJ1-5; D call uncertain. V was cut by 8 bases and J by 0 bases, with 11 bases left in between. The length of the CDR3 is 14 residues. Germline V gene lookup returns CDR1 MNHNS and CDR2 SASEGT. In DNA, the CDR3 is TGTGCCAGCGCCGATGGGTATAGCAATCAGCCCCAGCATTTT. This gives the protein CASADGYSNQPQHF.

DNA of the CDR3: TGTGCCGCCATTCTCTCCTACGAGCAGTACTTC. Protein sequence: CAAILSYEQYF. The V and J genes are TRBV28 and TRBJ2-7; no reliable D call. The germline V gene has CDR1 MDHEN and CDR2 SYDVKM. The ends were cut back, 11 bases at V and 0 bases at J, with 8 bases in the middle. This CDR3 spans 11 amino acids.

This clonotype was seen ten or more times. V is TRBV6-1 and J is TRBJ2-5; a weak D match, TRBD1 (6 bases). Deletions cut 7 bases from V and 4 bases from J, with 22 bases between. Looked up from germline, CDR1 is MNHNS and CDR2 is SASEGT. This CDR3 comprises 16 residues. CDR3 sequence reads: CASILFTGQLGETQYF. CDR3 DNA: TGTGCCAGCATCCTATTCACGGGACAACTGGGAGAGACCCAGTACTTC.

This clonotype was recorded a few times. The J gene is TRBJ2-2, the V gene TRBV6-2 or TRBV6-3; TRBD2 agrees at 10 bases. Trimming took 0 bases from V and 5 from J; bases not matched to a gene: 6. Germline V gives CDR1 MNHEY, CDR2 SVGEGT. The CDR3 runs 17 residues. The CDR3 DNA is TGTGCCAGCAGTTACTCGAGGCTAGCGGGAGAGACCGGGGAGCTGTTTTTT. Its protein is CASSYSRLAGETGELFF.

This clonotype was detected only once. J is TRBJ2-7 and V is TRBV4-1, with no clear D. V shed 2 bases and J shed 3 bases, with 8 bases lying between them. The length of the CDR3 is 13 residues. Germline loops: CDR1 MGHRA, CDR2 YSYEKL. Here the CDR3 reads CASSQSPNYEQYF. DNA for the CDR3: TGCGCCAGCAGCCAATCCCCGAACTACGAGCAGTACTTC.

This clonotype was seen repeatedly, ten times or more. The V call is TRBV2, the J call TRBJ1-5; possible D gene TRBD1, 5 bases. The CDR3 has 15 residues. The V gene lost 3 bases and the J gene lost 6 bases, with 15 bases spanning the gap. The V gene's germline CDR1 is SNHLY and CDR2 FYNNEI. CDR3 nucleotide sequence: TGTGCCAGCAGTGAGGCCCAGGGAGGGGCTCAGCCCCAGCATTTT. Its protein is CASSEAQGGAQPQHF.

V and J are TRBV27 and TRBJ1-3; no clear D gene. Trimming cost V 3 bases and J 8 bases, with 11 bases left between them. The CDR3 extends over 13 amino acids. Per germline, CDR1 MNHEY and CDR2 SMNVEV (reference sequence). CDR3 protein: CASSFREGDTIYF. The CDR3 nucleotides read TGTGCCAGCAGTTTTCGGGAGGGAGACACCATATATTTT.

The CDR3 bases are TGCAGTGCTGGGGTGACCGGGGCTCCGCAGTATTTT. Translation gives CSAGVTGAPQYF. The chain carries TRBV20-1 and TRBJ2-3; possibly TRBD1 or TRBD2 for D (5 bases each). Germline V gives CDR1 DFQATT, CDR2 SNEGSKA (reference sequence). CDR3 size: 12 residues. The germline V and J ends were trimmed by 5 bases and 10 bases, with 16 bases remaining between them.

The sample holds a few counts of this clonotype. This chain's CDR3 is CAWSVRDTLSANYGYTF. The CDR3, as DNA: TGTGCCTGGAGTGTAAGGGACACGCTGTCCGCTAACTATGGCTACACCTTC. J is TRBJ1-2 and V is TRBV30; weak D call: TRBD1 (6 bases). Trimming pared 0 bases from V and 0 bases from J, leaving 17 bases between. Per the germline V gene, CDR1 is GTSNPN and CDR2 is SVGIG (reference sequence). The CDR3 runs 17 residues.

This clonotype has just a few counts. The genes are TRBV4-1 and TRBJ2-1, with 8 bases that match TRBD1. Germline assignment: CDR1 MGHRA and CDR2 YSYEKL. The CDR3 has 15 residues. With 3 bases clipped from V and 2 bases from J, the junction kept 3 bases outside the gene matches. CDR3 amino acids: CASSQRDRTYNEQFF. For the CDR3, the DNA is TGCGCCAGCAGCCAGCGGGACAGGACCTACAATGAGCAGTTCTTC.

The chain has TRBV2 and TRBJ2-5; 12 nucleotides align to TRBD2. The CDR3 contains 17 residues. Germline CDR1 is SNHLY and CDR2 is FYNNEI. J gave up 7 bases and V 9 bases, and 18 bases lay outside the gene matches. The CDR3, as DNA: TGTGCCAGTAGTACGCCTAGCGGGAGGGCGTCCCGAGGGACCCAGTACTTC. Protein sequence: CASSTPSGRASRGTQYF.

There are a few counts of this clonotype. The rearrangement uses TRBV5-1 and TRBJ2-7; no clear D. The CDR3 is 15 residues long. V lost 3 bases and J 0 bases, leaving 13 bases between the germline ends. Per germline, CDR1 SGHRS and CDR2 YFSETQ. The CDR3, as DNA: TGCGCCAGCAGCTCCCTGACATCGAGCTCCTACGAGCAGTACTTC. Translated: CASSSLTSSSYEQYF.

The V gene is TRBV18, the J gene TRBJ2-2, with 11 positions matching TRBD2. V dropped 6 bases and J dropped 1; count of bases not matched to a gene: 7. The CDR3 is 17 amino acids. Germline V gene data show CDR1 as KGHSH and CDR2 as LQKENI. The CDR3: CASSRAGLAGNTGELFF. In nucleotides, the CDR3 is TGTGCCAGCTCCCGAGCCGGACTAGCGGGGAACACCGGGGAGCTGTTTTTT.

The sample holds a few counts of this clonotype. Since the CDR3 does not end with the conserved phenylalanine or tryptophan, this likely comes from a read error. The chain combines TRBV7-2 with TRBJ2-5; the D call may be TRBD1 or TRBD2 (5 bases each). The CDR3 consists of 14 residues. Trimming took off 1 base at V and 4 bases at J, with 10 bases between the two ends. The V gene's germline CDR1 is SGHTA and CDR2 FQGNSA. The CDR3: CASSLGGIAETQYL. Written as DNA, the CDR3 is TGTGCCAGCAGCTTAGGGGGGATTGCAGAGACCCAGTACCTC.

The rearrangement links TRBV7-2 to TRBJ2-7; TRBD2 matches at 9 bases. Trimming removed 1 base from V and 7 bases from J; junction bases left unmatched: 14. The CDR3 runs 17 residues. Germline assignment: CDR1 SGHTA and CDR2 FQGNSA. CDR3 amino acids: CASSLVRGGRAHLEQYF. In DNA, the CDR3 is TGTGCCAGCAGCTTAGTCAGAGGCGGGAGGGCCCATCTTGAGCAGTACTTC.

The genes are TRBV2 and TRBJ2-2; D remains ambiguous. CDR3 length: 15 amino acids. Germline loops: CDR1 SNHLY, CDR2 FYNNEI. Trimming took 4 bases from V and 4 from J, leaving 13 bases between them. As DNA, the CDR3 is TGTGCCAGCAGTGTAGAACAGTTGACCACCGGGGAGCTGTTTTTT. Translation gives CASSVEQLTTGELFF. The full variable domain, completed using reference TRBV2 and TRBJ2-2, is EPEVTQTPSHQVTQMGQEVILRCVPISNHLYFYWYRQILGQKVEFLVSFYNNEISEKSEIFDDQFSVERPDGSNFTLKIRSTKLEDSAMYFCASSVEQLTTGELFFGEGSRLTVL.